Included here is one T cell receptor beta chain sequence, with context. What it recognizes is unknown. The time point is: newly diagnosed GD, antithyroid drugs for less than 3 months. From PBMCs, RNA was extracted and then used to make the TCR library. Germline CDR1 reads SNHLY; CDR2 reads FYNNEI. The CDR3 sequence is 10 residues long. The germline V and J ends were trimmed by 8 bases and 5 bases, with 4 bases remaining between them. The data are from a study of regulatory T cells in long-lasting Graves disease. As for the study in general: Under 3 months of antithyroid drugs had been taken by newly diagnosed Graves' patients.

Study results and caveats: Persistent Graves' patients showed reduced TCR diversity versus newly diagnosed patients. Under persistent disease, TRBV28, TRBJ1-2 and TRBJ2-5 were used preferentially.

Assembly of TCR beta libraries relied on iRepertoire HTBI primers together with Arm-PCR of CDR3 regions. TCRdb fed the multiplex PCR reads into MiXCR, producing one record per CDR3 protein. The table lists 320,000 or so distinct CDR3 sequences, roughly 18% of them singletons. This chain links TRBV2 with TRBJ2-1; D uncertain. This receptor was taken from a female donor with Graves disease. Sample: peripheral blood mononuclear cells (PBMCs), taken at new diagnosis, from a patient treated with antithyroid drugs. CDR3 sequence (DNA): TGTGCCAGCGTTCACAATGAGCAGTTCTTC. Translating gives CASVHNEQFF.